This entry lists 19 T cell receptor beta chains sequenced from one sample in a study of control samples from healthy donors and cancer patients. Generated by immunoSEQ multiplex PCR, the TCRdb table keeps only in-frame clones and is missing some. The table records about 110,000 clones, approximately 90% of them present only once. The specimen sequenced was blood. All receptors come from a woman aged 45-65 years in good health.

V usage is TRBV7-2 and J usage is TRBJ1-2; D uncertain. The length of the CDR3 is 13 residues. V dropped 6 bases and J dropped 4 bases, with 12 bases sitting between them. Germline values: CDR1 SGHTA, CDR2 FQGNSA. This chain's CDR3 is CASSAYPSYGYTF. As DNA, the CDR3 is TGTGCCAGCAGTGCTTACCCCAGCTATGGCTACACCTTC.

The rearrangement links TRBV7-6 to TRBJ1-1; 8 nucleotides line up with TRBD1. Trimming cost V 4 bases and J 4 bases; bases outside gene matches: 14. The CDR3 sequence is 17 residues long. The V gene's germline CDR1 is SGHVS and CDR2 FNYEAQ. CDR3 residues: CASSSGTGPNRGTEAFF. The CDR3 DNA is TGTGCCAGCAGCTCCGGGACAGGACCGAATCGGGGCACTGAAGCTTTCTTT.

Of note for this clone: Given the absence of the conserved phenylalanine or tryptophan at the CDR3 end, a read error is likely. The DNA is left out, because the CDR3 cannot be placed on it with certainty; the CDR3 is given as TCRdb lists it. V is TRBV29-1 and J is TRBJ1-2. The germline gives CDR1 SQVTM, CDR2 ANQGSEA. Counting both end residues, the CDR3 totals 9 amino acids. The CDR3 loop is CSVEAQGPD.

The chain couples TRBV6-1 to TRBJ1-1; D gene uncertain. The CDR3 length is 15 residues. The V gene's germline CDR1 is MNHNS and CDR2 SASEGT. The germline V and J ends were trimmed by 1 base and 0 bases, with 9 bases remaining between them. Here the CDR3 reads CASSEGPALNTEAFF. As DNA, the CDR3 is TGTGCCAGCAGTGAAGGGCCAGCCTTGAACACTGAAGCTTTCTTT.

The chain is built from TRBV4-3 and TRBJ2-3; D gene unclear. From germline, CDR1 is LGHNA and CDR2 YSLEER. The CDR3 has 14 residues. V was cut by 2 bases and J by 4 bases, with 10 bases left in between. This chain's CDR3 is CASSQPPPADTQYF. CDR3 in DNA: TGCGCCAGCAGCCAACCTCCTCCGGCAGATACGCAGTATTTT.

V gene TRBV5-1 combines with J gene TRBJ2-7; TRBD1 is a possible D gene (6 bases). The CDR3 consists of 14 residues. V lost 4 bases and J 6 bases, leaving 17 bases between the germline ends. Germline values: CDR1 SGHRS, CDR2 YFSETQ. Here the CDR3 DNA reads TGCGCCAGCAGCGTGGTTGGGACATCCCCCGAGCAGTACGTC. Protein: CASSVVGTSPEQYV.

The count of this clone is one. The gene calls are TRBV6-5 and TRBJ1-6, with 7 bases matching TRBD1. The CDR3 runs 14 residues. With 6 bases clipped from V and 4 bases from J, the junction kept 3 bases outside the gene matches. Germline assignment: CDR1 MNHEY and CDR2 SVGAGI. CDR3 DNA sequence: TGTGCCAGCAGACCGGGACAGTATAATTCACCCCTCCACTTT. Encoded protein: CASRPGQYNSPLHF.

The V gene is TRBV29-1, the J gene TRBJ2-1; D possibly corresponds to TRBD2 (5 bases). V lost 4 bases and J lost 7, with 11 bases in between. The CDR3 covers 12 residues. Germline values: CDR1 SQVTM, CDR2 ANQGSEA. This CDR3 reads CSVARDFNEQFF. As DNA, the CDR3 is TGCAGCGTTGCCCGGGATTTTAATGAGCAGTTCTTC.

This chain links TRBV24-1 with TRBJ2-5; 8 bases align to TRBD2. The V gene end was trimmed by 4 bases and the J gene end by 5 bases; junction bases not matched to a gene: 11. Looked up from germline, CDR1 is KGHDR and CDR2 is SFDVKD. This CDR3 is built from 16 residues. The CDR3 DNA reads TGTGCCACCAGTGACTACGGGGGGGCGAGAACGGAGACCCAGTACTTC. Its protein product is CATSDYGGARTETQYF.

The chain joins TRBV24-1 to TRBJ2-1; TRBD2 agrees at 7 bases. Losses at the gene ends were 5 bases for V and 6 bases for J; bases not matched to a gene: 12. The germline CDR1 and CDR2 sequences are KGHDR and SFDVKD. The CDR3 runs to 16 residues. The CDR3 region has the DNA TGTGCCACCAGTGCACGACTAGCTGGCAGGGTCAATGAGCAGTTCTTC. Protein: CATSARLAGRVNEQFF.

The J gene is TRBJ2-1, the V gene TRBV7-2; 10 nucleotides line up with TRBD2. The V gene's germline CDR1 is SGHTA and CDR2 FQGNSA. Trimming took 4 bases from V and 4 from J; bases not matched to a gene: 7. The CDR3 has 16 amino acids. The CDR3 sequence: CASSSLAGEWYNEQFF. The CDR3 DNA reads as TGTGCCAGCAGCTCTCTAGCGGGAGAGTGGTACAATGAGCAGTTCTTC. Complete variable domain (other parts from reference TRBV7-2 and TRBJ2-1): GAGVSQSPSNKVTEKGKDVELRCDPISGHTALYWYRQSLGQGLEFLIYFQGNSAPDKSGLPSDRFSAERTGGSVSTLTIQRTQQEDSAVYLCASSSLAGEWYNEQFFGPGTRLTVL.

The chain employs TRBV3-1 (or the pseudogene TRBV3-2) and TRBJ1-1, with no clear D. Germline V CDR1 and CDR2: LGHDT, YNNKEL (reference sequence). Trimming removed 2 bases at V and 11 bases at J, with 12 bases between. The CDR3 totals 12 residues. The CDR3 loop is CASSQTLERAFF. CDR3 DNA: TGTGCCAGCAGCCAAACCCTTGAGCGGGCTTTCTTT.

V and J are TRBV6-6 and TRBJ1-2, with 9 positions matching TRBD1. The J segment lost 6 bases and the V segment lost 2 bases, leaving 7 bases of the junction unmatched. The CDR3 extends over 15 amino acids. Germline CDR1 is MNHNY and CDR2 is SVGAGI (reference sequence). CDR3 protein: CASSYTGGAFDGYTF. The CDR3 bases are TGTGCCAGCAGTTACACAGGGGGCGCTTTCGATGGCTACACCTTC.

The V call is TRBV7-6, the J call TRBJ2-2; no definite D call. Trimming cost V 3 bases and J 2 bases, with 10 bases left between them. Germline V CDR1 and CDR2: SGHVS, FNYEAQ. The CDR3 consists of 15 residues. CDR3 nucleotides: TGTGCCAGCAGCTTTATCCTAGACAACACCGGGGAGCTGTTTTTT. Its protein product is CASSFILDNTGELFF.

This sequence joins TRBV2 and TRBJ1-6, with TRBD1 identical over 8 bases. The V gene's germline CDR1 is SNHLY and CDR2 FYNNEI. V was clipped by 5 bases and J by 9 bases; unmatched bases: 6. CDR3 length: 14 amino acids. In nucleotides, the CDR3 is TGTGCCAGCAGTACAGGGGGGAAAATTTCACCCCTCCACTTT. Its protein product is CASSTGGKISPLHF.

The CDR3 DNA sequence: TGTGCCAGCAGCTTAGGGTCCAGGGCAATCAATGGCTACACCTTC. It is translated as CASSLGSRAINGYTF. The chain combines TRBV6-2 or TRBV6-3 with TRBJ1-2, with D possibly matching TRBD1 (5 bases). V was pared by 6 bases and J by 6 bases, with 20 bases between. CDR1 is MNHEY, CDR2 SVGEGT, per germline. The CDR3 spans 15 residues.

The J gene is TRBJ1-4, the V gene TRBV27; 7 bases agree with TRBD1. V shed 5 bases and J 8 bases; nucleotides not matched to a gene: 11. This CDR3 is 15 amino acids long. Germline loops: CDR1 MNHEY, CDR2 SMNVEV (reference sequence). The CDR3 nucleotides are TGTGCCAGCAGTCCCCAGGGGGAGGATGGCGAAAAACTGTTTTTT. Encoded protein: CASSPQGEDGEKLFF.

This chain connects TRBV6-1 to TRBJ1-3; D perhaps matches TRBD1 (6 bases). Trimming pared 3 bases from V and 0 bases from J, leaving 12 bases between. CDR1 is MNHNS, CDR2 SASEGT, per germline. The CDR3 is 16 amino acids. CDR3: CASSDPTGPSGNTIYF. The CDR3 DNA follows: TGTGCCAGCAGTGACCCGACAGGCCCCTCTGGAAACACCATATATTTT.

The chain uses TRBV7-7 and TRBJ2-6; D is unresolved. The CDR3 has 15 amino acids. The germline V gene has CDR1 SSHAT and CDR2 FNYEAQ (reference sequence). V was clipped by 1 base and J by 0 bases, with 4 bases between them. Written as DNA, the CDR3 is TGTGCCAGCAGCTTAGGCGACTCTGGGGCCAACGTCCTGACTTTC. Its translation is CASSLGDSGANVLTF.